This T cell receptor beta chain was identified in a study of follicular helper T cells after annual influenza vaccination. Time point specified: 2015-2016 season, 7 days after influenza vaccination. The ends were cut back, 2 bases at V and 2 bases at J, with 10 bases in the middle. This CDR3 region has 14 residues. Per germline, CDR1 LNHDA and CDR2 SQIVND (reference sequence). The method was immunoSEQ multiplex PCR; TCRdb's version includes in-frame clones alone and lacks a portion of them. This table holds fewer than 7,500 clones, 70% to 90% found once. The origin of this receptor is an adult who received the influenza vaccine. The V and J genes are TRBV19 and TRBJ2-7, with D possibly being TRBD2 (6 bases). Sequences were derived from CXCR5+ CD38- circulating T follicular helper cells from blood, sampled 7 days after influenza vaccination. The subset: circulating Tfh, non-naive CD4+CXCR5+PD-1+ (ICOS+CD38+ or ICOS-CD38-). CDR3 region: CASSIQAGPYEQYF. The CDR3 DNA follows: TGTGCCAGTAGTATACAAGCGGGCCCCTACGAGCAGTACTTC.